This T cell receptor (beta chain) emerged from a study of cytomegalovirus exposure and HLA in healthy donors. With regard to this clone: Its antigen remains unidentified.

Findings of the study overall: The classifier, whose performance was assessed in both the original and validation cohorts, reportedly diagnosed cytomegalovirus status with high specificity and sensitivity. With later analysis, a missense DCLRE1C variant became linked to TCR beta V- and J-gene trimming. Sequencing likely produced, as an artifact, a cluster of highly shared sequence variants.

The CDR3 is 13 residues long. The germline V gene encodes CDR1 SGHTA and CDR2 FQGTGA. The V gene lost 1 base and the J gene lost 5 bases, with 5 bases spanning the gap. 13 Jbeta primers and 60 Vbeta primers were used for the PCR. Sequenced by immunoSEQ multiplex PCR; TCRdb stores in-frame clones only, minus some. The data show under 200,000 clones, around 75% seen once. The receptor was derived from a male donor in good health and CMV-seronegative. The chain has TRBV7-3 and TRBJ2-2, with D hard to call. The specimen sequenced was PBMCs. The CDR3 nucleotides read TGTGCCAGCAGCTTAATATCGACCGGGGAGCTGTTTTTT. Its translation: CASSLISTGELFF.